This passage covers 9 T cell receptor beta chains from one sample sequenced in a study of blood T cell repertoires in COVID-19. TCRdb's copy holds only in-frame clones and misses some; the assay was immunoSEQ multiplex PCR. Of 360,000 or so clones detected, 90% appear once; the ten largest clones hold 6.5%. Sequenced sample: peripheral blood. The source of these receptors is a young man with active or convalescent COVID-19.

The chain couples TRBV6-1 to TRBJ1-4; tentatively, D is TRBD1 (6 bases). Trimming cost V 3 bases and J 0 bases, with 17 bases left between them. This CDR3 comprises 18 residues. Looked up from germline, CDR1 is MNHNS and CDR2 is SASEGT. The CDR3 is CASSDQGWGLATNEKLFF. CDR3 nucleotide sequence: TGTGCCAGCAGTGACCAAGGTTGGGGGCTTGCAACTAATGAAAAACTGTTTTTT.

The chain recombines TRBV28 with TRBJ2-1; D unresolved. The germline V gene encodes CDR1 MDHEN and CDR2 SYDVKM. The CDR3 loop spans 11 amino acids. Trimming took 5 bases from V and 4 from J, leaving 3 bases between them. CDR3 in amino acids: CASSTYNEQFF. CDR3 bases: TGTGCCAGCAGTACATACAATGAGCAGTTCTTC.

The CDR3, as DNA: TGTGCCAGCAGTTTCAGGCTTCTCACAGGGGCCACTAGCGGGAGGGCCCCAGATACGCAGTATTTT. It codes for CASSFRLLTGATSGRAPDTQYF. The chain is built from TRBV28 and TRBJ2-3; 13 bases map to TRBD2. CDR1 is MDHEN and CDR2 is SYDVKM in the germline V gene. The CDR3 extends over 22 amino acids. The V segment lost 3 bases and the J segment 4 bases; nucleotides outside the gene matches: 22. The variable domain in full, completed from reference TRBV28 and TRBJ2-3, reads DVKVTQSSRYLVKRTGEKVFLECVQDMDHENMFWYRQDPGLGLRLIYFSYDVKMKEKGDIPEGYSVSREKKERFSLILESASTNQTSMYLCASSFRLLTGATSGRAPDTQYFGPGTRLTVL.

J is TRBJ2-1 and V is TRBV11-3; D is unclear. V was cut by 2 bases and J by 6 bases, with 11 bases left in between. The CDR3 has 14 amino acids. CDR1 is SGHNT and CDR2 is YENEEA in the germline V gene. The CDR3 DNA reads as TGTGCCAGCAGCTTACCGGAACAGCCCAATGAGCAGTTCTTC. Its protein product is CASSLPEQPNEQFF.

The CDR3, as DNA: TGTGCCAGTAGTATACGGGGGAGAGGGCAAGAGACCCAGTACTTC. This encodes CASSIRGRGQETQYF. This sequence joins TRBV19 and TRBJ2-5; D perhaps matches TRBD2 (6 bases). Germline V lookup: CDR1 LNHDA, CDR2 SQIVND (reference sequence). CDR3 length: 15 amino acids. The V end lost 2 bases, the J end lost 2 bases, and 12 bases lay between the germline ends.

The genes are TRBV28 and TRBJ1-1; D not certain. Germline V gene lookup returns CDR1 MDHEN and CDR2 SYDVKM. Trimming took 3 bases from V and 1 from J, leaving 9 bases between them. The CDR3 consists of 14 residues. The CDR3 protein is CASSFFRRNTEAFF. CDR3 DNA sequence: TGTGCCAGCAGTTTTTTCCGCAGGAACACTGAAGCTTTCTTT.

The chain recombines TRBV5-1 with TRBJ1-2; possible D gene TRBD1, 5 bases. The CDR3 runs to 17 residues. V lost 4 bases and J lost 4, with 23 bases in between. In germline, CDR1 is SGHRS, CDR2 YFSETQ. The CDR3 DNA sequence: TGCGCCAGCAGCCGGGGCGGGGAAGTATTAGTGCTCTATGGCTACACCTTC. It codes for CASSRGGEVLVLYGYTF.

The chain combines TRBV27 with TRBJ1-1; 10 nucleotides align to TRBD1. Trimming removed 5 bases from V and 6 bases from J; junction bases left unmatched: 9. The CDR3 length is 15 residues. The germline gives CDR1 MNHEY, CDR2 SMNVEV (reference sequence). Written as DNA, the CDR3 is TGTGCCAGCAGTCTGACCGGGACAGGGGTCCCTGAAGCTTTCTTT. As protein: CASSLTGTGVPEAFF.

The chain uses TRBV28 and TRBJ1-5; maybe TRBD1 (5 bases). Trimming took off 2 bases at V and 3 bases at J, with 11 bases between the two ends. The CDR3 has 15 residues. Germline loops: CDR1 MDHEN, CDR2 SYDVKM. The CDR3 DNA reads as TGTGCCAGCAGTTTAGGGACTGAAACCAATCAGCCCCAGCATTTT. Residues: CASSLGTETNQPQHF.